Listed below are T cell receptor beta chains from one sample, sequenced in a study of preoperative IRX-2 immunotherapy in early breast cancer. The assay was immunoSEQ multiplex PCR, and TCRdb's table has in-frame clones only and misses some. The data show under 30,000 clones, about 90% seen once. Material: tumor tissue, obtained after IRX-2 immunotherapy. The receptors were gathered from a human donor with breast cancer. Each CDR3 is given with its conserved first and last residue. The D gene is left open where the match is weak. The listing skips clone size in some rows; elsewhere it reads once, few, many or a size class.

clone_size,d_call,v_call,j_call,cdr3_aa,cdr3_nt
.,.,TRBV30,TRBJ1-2,CAWSLGFYGYTF,TGTGCCTGGAGCCTCGGGTTCTATGGCTACACCTTC
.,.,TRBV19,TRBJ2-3,CASRRNEGDTQYF,TGTGCCAGTAGAAGAAATGAGGGAGATACGCAGTATTTT
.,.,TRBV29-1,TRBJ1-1,CSVEGRVYTEAFF,TGCAGCGTTGAGGGAAGGGTTTACACTGAAGCTTTCTTT
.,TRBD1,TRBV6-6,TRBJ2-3,CASSKGWTGVADTQYF,TGTGCCAGCAGTAAAGGGTGGACAGGGGTCGCGGATACGCAGTATTTT
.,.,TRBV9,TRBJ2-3,CASSPRLAVSTDTQYF,TGTGCCAGCAGCCCCCGGTTAGCGGTCAGCACAGATACGCAGTATTTT
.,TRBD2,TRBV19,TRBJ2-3,CASSITGTSKDTQYF,TGTGCCAGTAGTATCACCGGGACTAGCAAAGATACGCAGTATTTT
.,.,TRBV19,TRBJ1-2,CASSRRAANYGYTF,TGTGCCAGTAGCCGTAGGGCCGCAAACTATGGCTACACCTTC
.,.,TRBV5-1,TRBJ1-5,CASSLGGSNQPQHF,TGCGCCAGCAGCTTAGGGGGTAGCAATCAGCCCCAGCATTTT
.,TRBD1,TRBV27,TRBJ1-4,CASSSGQATNEKLFF,TGTGCCAGCAGCTCCGGACAGGCAACTAATGAAAAACTGTTTTTT
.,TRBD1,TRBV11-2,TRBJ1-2,CASSLGQGGSYGYTF,TGTGCCAGCAGCTTAGGACAGGGGGGGAGCTATGGCTACACCTTC
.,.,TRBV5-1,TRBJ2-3,CASSGGPRSADTQYF,TGCGCCAGCAGCGGGGGGCCAAGGAGCGCAGATACGCAGTATTTT
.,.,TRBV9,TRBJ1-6,CASSVGWGQSYNSPLHF,TGTGCCAGCAGCGTAGGATGGGGACAATCCTATAATTCACCCCTCCACTTT
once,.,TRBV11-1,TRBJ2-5,CASTRSRGTGETQYF,TGTGCCAGCACTCGAAGCCGGGGAACCGGGGAGACCCAGTACTTC
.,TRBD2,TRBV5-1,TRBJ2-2,CASSFSGGKRELFF,TGCGCCAGCAGCTTTAGCGGGGGGAAACGGGAGCTGTTTTTT
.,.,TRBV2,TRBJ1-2,CASRKAANYGYTF,TGTGCCAGCAGAAAGGCGGCTAACTATGGCTACACCTTC
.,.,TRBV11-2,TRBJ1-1,CASSPIGTEAFF,TGTGCCAGCAGCCCCATTGGCACTGAAGCTTTCTTT
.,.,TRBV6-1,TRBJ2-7,CASSEAGPEGSYEQYF,TGTGCCAGCAGTGAAGCAGGACCAGAGGGGTCCTACGAGCAGTACTTC
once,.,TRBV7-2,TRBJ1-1,CASSLLRGYTEAFF,TGTGCCAGCAGCTTACTTCGAGGTTACACTGAAGCTTTCTTT
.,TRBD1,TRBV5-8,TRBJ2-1,CASSSTGAHNEQFF,TGTGCCAGCAGCTCCACAGGGGCCCACAATGAGCAGTTCTTC
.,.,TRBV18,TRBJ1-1,CASSPRGHKGVNTEAFF,TGTGCCAGCTCACCACGAGGCCATAAGGGGGTTAACACTGAAGCTTTCTTT
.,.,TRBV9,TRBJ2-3,CASSRTSTDTQYF,TGTGCCAGCTCCCGGACTAGCACAGATACGCAGTATTTT
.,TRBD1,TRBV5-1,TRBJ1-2,CASSLTGGRDSYGYTF,TGCGCCAGCAGCTTGACAGGGGGCAGGGACTCCTATGGCTACACCTTC
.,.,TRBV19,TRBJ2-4,CASSMGFTENIQYF,TGTGCCAGTAGTATGGGATTTACAGAAAACATTCAGTACTTC
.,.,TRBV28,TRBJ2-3,CASSLAQGKDTQYF,TGTGCCAGCAGTCTTGCCCAGGGGAAAGATACGCAGTATTTT
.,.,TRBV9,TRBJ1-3,CASSVGLSSGNTIYF,TGTGCCAGCAGCGTAGGGCTGAGCTCTGGAAACACCATATATTTT
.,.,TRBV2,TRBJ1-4,CASSEQLGSIGKLFF,TGTGCCAGCAGTGAACAGTTGGGGAGTATCGGAAAACTGTTTTTT
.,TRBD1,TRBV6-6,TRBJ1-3,CASSLTGARNTIYF,TGTGCCAGCAGTCTGACAGGGGCCAGAAACACCATATATTTT
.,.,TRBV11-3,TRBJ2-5,CASSTNDGVRQETQYF,TGTGCCAGCAGCACGAACGACGGGGTTCGCCAAGAGACCCAGTACTTC